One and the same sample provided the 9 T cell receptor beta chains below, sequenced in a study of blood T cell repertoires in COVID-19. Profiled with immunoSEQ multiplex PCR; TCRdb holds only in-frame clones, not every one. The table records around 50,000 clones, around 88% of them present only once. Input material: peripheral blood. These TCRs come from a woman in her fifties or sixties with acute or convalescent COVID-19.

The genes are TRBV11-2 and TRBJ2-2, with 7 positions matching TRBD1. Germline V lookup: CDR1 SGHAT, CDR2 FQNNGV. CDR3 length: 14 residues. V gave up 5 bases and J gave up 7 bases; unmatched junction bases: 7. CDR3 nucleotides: TGTGCCAGCAGCGTACAGGGGACGGGCGGGGAGCTGTTTTTT. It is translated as CASSVQGTGGELFF. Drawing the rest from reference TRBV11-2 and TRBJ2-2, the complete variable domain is EAGVAQSPRYKIIEKRQSVAFWCNPISGHATLYWYQQILGQGPKLLIQFQNNGVVDDSQLPKDRFSAERLKGVDSTLKIQPAKLEDSAVYLCASSVQGTGGELFFGEGSRLTVL.

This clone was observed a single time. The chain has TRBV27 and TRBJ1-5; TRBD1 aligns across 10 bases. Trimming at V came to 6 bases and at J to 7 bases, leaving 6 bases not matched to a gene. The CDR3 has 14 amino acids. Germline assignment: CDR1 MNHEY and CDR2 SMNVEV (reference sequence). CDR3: CASSYGQGGQPQHF. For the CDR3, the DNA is TGTGCCAGCAGCTACGGACAGGGGGGACAGCCCCAGCATTTT.

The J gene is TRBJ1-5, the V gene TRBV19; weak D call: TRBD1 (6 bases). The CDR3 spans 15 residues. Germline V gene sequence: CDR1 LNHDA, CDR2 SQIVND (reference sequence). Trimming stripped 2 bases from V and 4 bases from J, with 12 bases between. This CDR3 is CASSINRDPNQPQHF. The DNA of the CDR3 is TGTGCCAGTAGTATAAACAGGGACCCAAATCAGCCCCAGCATTTT.

The CDR3, as DNA: TGCGGTGAGCGGACTAACTATGGCTACACCTTC. Translated, it gives CGERTNYGYTF. The J gene is TRBJ1-2, the V gene TRBV29-1; D gene unclear. CDR1 SQVTM and CDR2 ANQGSEA come from the germline V gene. CDR3 size: 11 residues.

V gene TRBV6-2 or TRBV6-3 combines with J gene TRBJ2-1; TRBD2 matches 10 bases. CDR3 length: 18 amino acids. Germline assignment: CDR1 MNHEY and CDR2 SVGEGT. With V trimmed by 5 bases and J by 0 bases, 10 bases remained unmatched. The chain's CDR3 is CASSNKGLARSSYNEQFF. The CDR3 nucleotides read TGTGCCAGCAGTAATAAGGGACTAGCGAGGAGCTCCTACAATGAGCAGTTCTTC.

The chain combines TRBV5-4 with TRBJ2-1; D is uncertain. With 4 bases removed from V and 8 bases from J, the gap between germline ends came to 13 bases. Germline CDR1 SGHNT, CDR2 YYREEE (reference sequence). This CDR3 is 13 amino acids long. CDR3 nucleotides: TGTGCCAGCAGCCCACTCCCGAGCGATGAGCAGTTCTTC. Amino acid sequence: CASSPLPSDEQFF. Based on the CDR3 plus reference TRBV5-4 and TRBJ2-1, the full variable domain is ETGVTQSPTHLIKTRGQQVTLRCSSQSGHNTVSWYQQALGQGPQFIFQYYREEENGRGNFPPRFSGLQFPNYSSELNVNALELDDSALYLCASSPLPSDEQFFGPGTRLTVL.

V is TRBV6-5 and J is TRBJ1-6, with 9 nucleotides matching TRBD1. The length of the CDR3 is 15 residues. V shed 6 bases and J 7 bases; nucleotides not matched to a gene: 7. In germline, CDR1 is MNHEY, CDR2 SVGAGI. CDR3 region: CASRLTGGNNSPLHF. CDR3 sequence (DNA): TGTGCCAGCAGGCTGACAGGGGGAAACAATTCACCCCTCCACTTT.

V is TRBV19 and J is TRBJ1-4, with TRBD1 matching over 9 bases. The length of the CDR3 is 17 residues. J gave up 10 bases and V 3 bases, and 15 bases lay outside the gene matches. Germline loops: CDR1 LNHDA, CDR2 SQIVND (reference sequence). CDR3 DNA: TGTGCCAGTAGTATCCCTCACGCCGGGACAGGGTCTCGAAAACTGTTTTTT. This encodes CASSIPHAGTGSRKLFF.

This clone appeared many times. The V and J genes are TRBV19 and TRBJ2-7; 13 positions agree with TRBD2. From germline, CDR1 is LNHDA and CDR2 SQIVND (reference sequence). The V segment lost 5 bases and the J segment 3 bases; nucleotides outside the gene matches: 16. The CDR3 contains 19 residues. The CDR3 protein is CASSVGLGRLAGGFYEQYF. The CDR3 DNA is TGTGCCAGTAGTGTCGGTCTGGGTCGACTAGCGGGGGGCTTCTACGAGCAGTACTTC.